This TCR beta chain was captured by sequencing in a study of technical replicates of blood from a few donors. Generated by immunoSEQ multiplex PCR, the TCRdb table keeps only in-frame clones and is missing some. The table lists just over 75,000 clones, 93% of them singletons. This CDR3 region has 14 residues. After removal of 3 bases from V and 7 bases from J, the junction contained 8 bases not matched to a gene. Germline CDR1 is SNHLY and CDR2 is FYNNEI. Sequencing used T cells isolated from PBMCs. The genes are TRBV2 and TRBJ1-2; 7 bases line up with TRBD1. This TCR came from a human donor in good health. The CDR3 reads CASSEGTVTSGYTF. In nucleotides, the CDR3 is TGTGCCAGCAGTGAGGGGACAGTTACAAGTGGCTACACCTTC.